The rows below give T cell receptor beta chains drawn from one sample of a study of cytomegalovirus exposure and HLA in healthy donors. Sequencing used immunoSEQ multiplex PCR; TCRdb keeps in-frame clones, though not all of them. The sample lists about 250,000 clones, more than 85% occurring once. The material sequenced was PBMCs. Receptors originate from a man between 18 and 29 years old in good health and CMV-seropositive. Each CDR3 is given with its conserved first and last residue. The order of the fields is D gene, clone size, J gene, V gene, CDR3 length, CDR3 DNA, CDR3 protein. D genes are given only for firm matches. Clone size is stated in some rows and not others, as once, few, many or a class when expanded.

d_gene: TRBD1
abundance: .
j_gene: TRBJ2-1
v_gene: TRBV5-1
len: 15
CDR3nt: TGCGCCAGCAGCAAAGTGACAGGGTCCTACAATGAGCAGTTCTTC
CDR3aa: CASSKVTGSYNEQFF

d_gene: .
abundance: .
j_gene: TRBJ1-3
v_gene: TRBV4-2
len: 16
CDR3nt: TGTGCCAGCAGCCAAAGTGGTTCAGGGGATGGAAACACCATATATTTT
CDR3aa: CASSQSGSGDGNTIYF

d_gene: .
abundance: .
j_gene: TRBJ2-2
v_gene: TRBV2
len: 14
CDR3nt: TGTGCCAGCAGTGGGGGGGCATACACCGGGGAGCTGTTTTTT
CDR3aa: CASSGGAYTGELFF

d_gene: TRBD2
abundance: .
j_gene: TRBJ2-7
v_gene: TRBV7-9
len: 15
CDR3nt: TGTGCCAGCAGCTTCCGGGGCGGGAGCACGGGCGAGCAGTACTTC
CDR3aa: CASSFRGGSTGEQYF

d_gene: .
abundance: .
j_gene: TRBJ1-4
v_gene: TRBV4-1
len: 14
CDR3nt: TGCGCCAGCAGCCAAGATTGGGGAAATGAAAAACTGTTTTTT
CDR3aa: CASSQDWGNEKLFF

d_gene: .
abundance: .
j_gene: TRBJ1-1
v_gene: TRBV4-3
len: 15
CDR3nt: TGCGCCAGCAGCCAAGAGGCAGGAGGGCGAACTGAAGCTTTCTTT
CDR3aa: CASSQEAGGRTEAFF

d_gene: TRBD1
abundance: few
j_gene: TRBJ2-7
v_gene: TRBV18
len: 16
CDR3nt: TGTGCCAGCTCACCACAATCCCGGACAGGGCTCCACGAGCAGTACTTC
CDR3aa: CASSPQSRTGLHEQYF

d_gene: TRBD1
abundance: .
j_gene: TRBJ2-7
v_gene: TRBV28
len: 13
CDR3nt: TGTGCCAGCACCCCCGGGACAGACCACGAGCAGTACTTC
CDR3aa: CASTPGTDHEQYF

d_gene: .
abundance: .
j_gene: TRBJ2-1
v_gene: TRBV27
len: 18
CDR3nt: TGTGCCAGCAGTCTGGCGTCACTAACAAGGAGCTCCTACAATGAGCAGTTCTTC
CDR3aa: CASSLASLTRSSYNEQFF

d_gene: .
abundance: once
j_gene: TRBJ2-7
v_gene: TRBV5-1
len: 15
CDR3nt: TGCGCCAGCAGCTTTGCCGTGACAGACTCCTACGAGCAGTACTTC
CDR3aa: CASSFAVTDSYEQYF

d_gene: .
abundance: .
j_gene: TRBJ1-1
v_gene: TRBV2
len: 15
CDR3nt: TGTGCCAGCAGTGAAGCGATAGGGATGAACACTGAAGCTTTCTTT
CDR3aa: CASSEAIGMNTEAFF

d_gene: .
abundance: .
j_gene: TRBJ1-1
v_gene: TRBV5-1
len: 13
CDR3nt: TGCGCCAGCAGCTTGGAGGGATCCACTGAAGCTTTCTTT
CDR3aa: CASSLEGSTEAFF

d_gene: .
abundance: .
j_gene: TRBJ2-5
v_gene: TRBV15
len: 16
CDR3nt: TGTGCCACCAGCAGAGGACGGGGGACAAAGGGGGAGACCCAGTACTTC
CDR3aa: CATSRGRGTKGETQYF

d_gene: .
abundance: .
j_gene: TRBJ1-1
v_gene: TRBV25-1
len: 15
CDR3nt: TGTGCCAGCATCGGAGGGGTCCCCGGCGACACTGAAGCTTTCTTT
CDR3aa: CASIGGVPGDTEAFF

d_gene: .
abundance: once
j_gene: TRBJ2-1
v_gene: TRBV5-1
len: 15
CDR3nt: TGCGCCAGCAGCTTGGTCGGGACTCCTGCCCACGAGCAGTTCTTC
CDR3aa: CASSLVGTPAHEQFF

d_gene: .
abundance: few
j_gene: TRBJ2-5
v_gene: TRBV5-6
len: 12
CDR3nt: TGTGCCAGCAGCGACGGTGGGGCGACCCAGTACTTC
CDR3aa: CASSDGGATQYF

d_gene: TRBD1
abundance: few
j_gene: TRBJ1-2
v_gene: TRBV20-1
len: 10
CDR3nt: TGCAGTGGGGACAGGCTGGGCTACACCTTC
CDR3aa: CSGDRLGYTF

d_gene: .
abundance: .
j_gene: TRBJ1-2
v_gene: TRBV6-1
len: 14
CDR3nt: TGTGCCAGCAGTGAAGGGGTAGGCCACTATGGCTACACCTTC
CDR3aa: CASSEGVGHYGYTF

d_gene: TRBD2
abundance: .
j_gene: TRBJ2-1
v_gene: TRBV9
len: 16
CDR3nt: TGTGCCAGCAGCGCCGGGACTAGGAGTTTTAGGAATGAGCAGTTCTTC
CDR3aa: CASSAGTRSFRNEQFF

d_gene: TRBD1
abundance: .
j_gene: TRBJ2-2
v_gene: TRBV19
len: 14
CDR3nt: TGTGCCAGTCAGGACAGGGGAGGCACCGGGGAGCTGTTTTTT
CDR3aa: CASQDRGGTGELFF

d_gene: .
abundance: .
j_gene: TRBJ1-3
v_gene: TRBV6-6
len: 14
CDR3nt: TGTGCCAGCAGTTACCCGACCTCTGGAAACACCATATATTTT
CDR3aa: CASSYPTSGNTIYF

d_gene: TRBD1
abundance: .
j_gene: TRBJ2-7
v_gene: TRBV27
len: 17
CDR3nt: TGTGCCAGCAGTTACCTTAACTCGGACAGGGGAAGCCACGAGCAGTACTTC
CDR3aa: CASSYLNSDRGSHEQYF

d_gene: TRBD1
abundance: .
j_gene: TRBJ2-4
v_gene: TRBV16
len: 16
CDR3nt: TGTGCCAGCAGTCCCGGACAGGGGCGGCCCAAAAACATTCAGTACTTC
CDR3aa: CASSPGQGRPKNIQYF

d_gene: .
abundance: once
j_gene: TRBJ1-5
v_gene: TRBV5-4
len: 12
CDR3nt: TGTGCCAGCAGTCTGGGGGATCAGCCCCAGCATTTT
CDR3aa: CASSLGDQPQHF

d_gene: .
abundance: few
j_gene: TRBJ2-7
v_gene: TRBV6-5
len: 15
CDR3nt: TGTGCCAGCACCAAAGGGGGGAGGGGGTCCTACGAGCAGTACTTC
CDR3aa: CASTKGGRGSYEQYF

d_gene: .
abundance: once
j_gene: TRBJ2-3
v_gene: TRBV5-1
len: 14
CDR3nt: TGCGCCAGCAGCTTGATCCGGGAGTCAGATACGCAGTATTTT
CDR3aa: CASSLIRESDTQYF

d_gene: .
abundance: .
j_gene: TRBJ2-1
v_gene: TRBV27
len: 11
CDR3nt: TGTGCCAGCAGTTACTACAATGAGCAGTTCTTC
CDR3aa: CASSYYNEQFF

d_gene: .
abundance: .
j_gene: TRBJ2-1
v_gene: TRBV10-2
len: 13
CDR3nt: TGCGCCAGCACTTGGACTAGGGGGGTCGAGCAGTTCTTC
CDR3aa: CASTWTRGVEQFF

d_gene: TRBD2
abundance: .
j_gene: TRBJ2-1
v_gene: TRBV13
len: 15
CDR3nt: TGTGCCAGCAGTCCGACTAGCGGGACATTCAATGAGCAGTTCTTC
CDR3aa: CASSPTSGTFNEQFF

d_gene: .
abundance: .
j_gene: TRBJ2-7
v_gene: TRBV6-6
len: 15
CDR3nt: TGTGCCAGCAGTTTAGGAAGAGGGTTGGACTACGAGCAGTACTTC
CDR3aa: CASSLGRGLDYEQYF

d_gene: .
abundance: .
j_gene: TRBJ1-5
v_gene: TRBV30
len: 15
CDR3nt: TGTGCCTGGAGTGTACTAGGGGGGTTCAATCAGCCCCAGCATTTT
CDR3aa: CAWSVLGGFNQPQHF

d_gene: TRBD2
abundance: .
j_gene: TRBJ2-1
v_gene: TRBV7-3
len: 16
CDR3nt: TGTGCCAGCAGCAACTCTGGAGGGAGGGTCACCAATGAGCAGTTCTTC
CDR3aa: CASSNSGGRVTNEQFF

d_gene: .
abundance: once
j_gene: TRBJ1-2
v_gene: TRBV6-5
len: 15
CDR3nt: TGTGCCAGCAGTTACGGTCGGGCGGGGGAAAATGGCTACACCTTC
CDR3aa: CASSYGRAGENGYTF

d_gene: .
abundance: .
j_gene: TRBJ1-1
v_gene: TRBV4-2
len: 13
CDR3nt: TGTGCCAGCAGCTTAGAAGGGAACACTGAAGCTTTCTTT
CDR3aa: CASSLEGNTEAFF

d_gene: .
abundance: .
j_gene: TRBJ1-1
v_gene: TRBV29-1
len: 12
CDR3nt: TGCAGCGTTGAGGTCCTGAACACTGAAGCTTTCTTT
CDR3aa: CSVEVLNTEAFF

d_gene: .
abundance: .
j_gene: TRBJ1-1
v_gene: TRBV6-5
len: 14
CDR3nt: TGTGCCAGCAGTACCGACCCACAGAAGACTGAAGCTTTCTTT
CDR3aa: CASSTDPQKTEAFF

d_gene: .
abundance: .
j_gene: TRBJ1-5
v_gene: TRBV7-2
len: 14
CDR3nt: TGTGCCAGCAGCTTAACGCGGGGCAATCAGCCCCAGCATTTT
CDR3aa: CASSLTRGNQPQHF

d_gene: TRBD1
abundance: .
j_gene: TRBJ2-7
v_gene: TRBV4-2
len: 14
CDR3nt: TGTGCCAGCAGCCAAGGGGGACAGACCTACGAGCAGTACTTC
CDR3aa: CASSQGGQTYEQYF

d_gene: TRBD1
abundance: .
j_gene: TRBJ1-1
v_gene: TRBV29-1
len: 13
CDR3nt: TGCAGCGTTGTTAAAGGGGGCAACACTGAAGCTTTCTTT
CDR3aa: CSVVKGGNTEAFF

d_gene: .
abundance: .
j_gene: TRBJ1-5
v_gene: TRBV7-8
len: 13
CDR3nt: TGTGCCAGCAGCTCCCTCTGGGGGCAGCCCCAGCATTTT
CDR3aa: CASSSLWGQPQHF

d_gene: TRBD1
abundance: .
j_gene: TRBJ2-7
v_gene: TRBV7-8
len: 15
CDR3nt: TGTGCCAGCAGCCCCTTCCAGGGGGTCCCCTACGAGCAGTACTTC
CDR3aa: CASSPFQGVPYEQYF

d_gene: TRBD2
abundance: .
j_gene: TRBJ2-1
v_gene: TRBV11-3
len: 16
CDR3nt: TGTGCCAGCAGCTCCAAGCGGGGGAACTCCTACAATGAGCAGTTCTTC
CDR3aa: CASSSKRGNSYNEQFF

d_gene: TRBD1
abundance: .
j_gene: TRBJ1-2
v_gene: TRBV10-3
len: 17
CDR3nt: TGTGCCATCAGTGAGCCCGCGGGGGACAGGAGAGCCTATGGCTACACCTTC
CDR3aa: CAISEPAGDRRAYGYTF

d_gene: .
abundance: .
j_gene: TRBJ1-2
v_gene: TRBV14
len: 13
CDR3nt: TGTGCCAGCAGCCAAGCAGGGAATCACGGCTACACCTTC
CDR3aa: CASSQAGNHGYTF

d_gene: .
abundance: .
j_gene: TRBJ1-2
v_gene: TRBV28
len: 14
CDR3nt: TGTGCCAGCAGTTTTAGGCAGAATAACTATGGCTACACCTTC
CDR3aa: CASSFRQNNYGYTF

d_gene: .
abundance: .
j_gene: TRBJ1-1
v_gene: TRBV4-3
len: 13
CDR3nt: TGCGCCAGCAGCCTTACGGTTCGAACTGAAGCTTTCTTT
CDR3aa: CASSLTVRTEAFF

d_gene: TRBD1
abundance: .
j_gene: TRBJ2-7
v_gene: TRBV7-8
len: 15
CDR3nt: TGTGCCAGCAGCTTAGCGGGCAGGGGGCTCGACGAGCAGTACTTC
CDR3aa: CASSLAGRGLDEQYF

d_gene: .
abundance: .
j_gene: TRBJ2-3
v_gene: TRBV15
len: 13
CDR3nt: TGTGCCACCAGCAGAGAGAGCACAGATACGCAGTATTTT
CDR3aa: CATSRESTDTQYF

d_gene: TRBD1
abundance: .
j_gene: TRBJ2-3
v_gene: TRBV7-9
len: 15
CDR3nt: TGTGCCAGCAGCTTTACCGGGACAGGGACAGATACGCAGTATTTT
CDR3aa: CASSFTGTGTDTQYF

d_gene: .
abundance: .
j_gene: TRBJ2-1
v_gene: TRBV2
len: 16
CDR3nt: TGTGCCAGCAGACGGGACCAACCGTACACTGACAATGAGCAGTTCTTC
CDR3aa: CASRRDQPYTDNEQFF

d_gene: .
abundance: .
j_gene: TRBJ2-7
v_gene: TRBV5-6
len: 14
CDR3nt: TGTGCCAGCAGCTTGGTATCGCCTTTCTACGAGCAGTACTTC
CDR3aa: CASSLVSPFYEQYF

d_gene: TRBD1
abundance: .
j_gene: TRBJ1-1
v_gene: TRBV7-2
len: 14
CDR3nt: TGTGCCAGCAGACGGGACAGGGGTTGGACTGAAGCTTTCTTT
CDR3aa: CASRRDRGWTEAFF

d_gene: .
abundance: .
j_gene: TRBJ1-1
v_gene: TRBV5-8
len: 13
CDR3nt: TGTGCCAGCAGCTTGGGACGGTCTCAGGAGGCTTTCTTT
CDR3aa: CASSLGRSQEAFF

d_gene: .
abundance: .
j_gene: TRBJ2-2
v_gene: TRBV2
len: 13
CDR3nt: TGTGCCAGCAGTGGAAGACAGGCCGGGGAGCTGTTTTTT
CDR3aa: CASSGRQAGELFF